These 30 T cell receptor beta chains came from one sample sequenced in a study of cytomegalovirus exposure and HLA in healthy donors. The PCR used 60 Vbeta and 13 Jbeta primers. Sequencing used immunoSEQ multiplex PCR; TCRdb keeps in-frame clones, though not all of them. The sample yields around 140,000 clones, of which the top ten take up about 1.4%. The specimen was PBMCs. The receptors were sampled from a woman aged 40 to 50 in good health and CMV-seronegative.

The chain combines TRBV9 with TRBJ2-5; 8 bases line up with TRBD2. The CDR3 totals 14 residues. V shed 4 bases and J 5 bases; nucleotides not matched to a gene: 7. The germline CDR1 and CDR2 sequences are SGDLS and YYNGEE. CDR3 coding DNA: TGTGCCAGCAGCAGGGGACTAGTCTATGAGACCCAGTACTTC. Encoded protein: CASSRGLVYETQYF.

The chain has TRBV29-1 and TRBJ1-5; no clear D. The V end was cut by 6 bases, the J end by 3 bases, with 12 bases between. The germline V gene encodes CDR1 SQVTM and CDR2 ANQGSEA. The CDR3 consists of 13 residues. The CDR3 spells CSVVEGFNQPQHF. The CDR3 DNA follows: TGCAGCGTGGTAGAGGGATTCAATCAGCCCCAGCATTTT. Full variable domain (rest looked up from reference TRBV29-1 and TRBJ1-5): SAVISQKPSRDICQRGTSLTIQCQVDSQVTMMFWYRQQPGQSLTLIATANQGSEATYESGFVIDKFPISRPNLTFSTLTVSNMSPEDSSIYLCSVVEGFNQPQHFGDGTRLSIL.

The chain couples TRBV9 to TRBJ2-2; no reliable D call. The germline V gene encodes CDR1 SGDLS and CDR2 YYNGEE. V was trimmed by 0 bases and J by 4 bases, leaving 7 bases between them. This CDR3 has 14 residues. CDR3 nucleotide sequence: TGTGCCAGCAGCGTAGGTTCCAGCACCGGGGAGCTGTTTTTT. Its protein product is CASSVGSSTGELFF.

V usage is TRBV18 and J usage is TRBJ2-2, with D hard to call. The V end lost 3 bases, the J end lost 0 bases, and 11 bases lay between the germline ends. Germline V gene data show CDR1 as KGHSH and CDR2 as LQKENI. This CDR3 region has 16 residues. The CDR3 bases are TGTGCCAGCTCACCTCCCCTATCGGCGAACACCGGGGAGCTGTTTTTT. As protein: CASSPPLSANTGELFF.

The V call is TRBV7-8, the J call TRBJ2-7; 10 positions match TRBD1. In germline, CDR1 is SGHVS, CDR2 FQNEAQ. The trim removed 1 base at V and 6 bases at J, leaving 0 bases unmatched. This CDR3 is 13 amino acids long. This chain's CDR3 is CASSLGTGGEQYV. CDR3 bases: TGTGCCAGCAGCTTAGGGACAGGGGGCGAGCAGTACGTC.

V is TRBV7-3 and J is TRBJ1-1; tentative D call: TRBD1 (5 bases). V shed 5 bases and J shed 1 base, with 8 bases lying between them. The length of the CDR3 is 13 residues. The germline CDR1 and CDR2 sequences are SGHTA and FQGTGA. CDR3 in DNA: TGTGCCAGCAGCCGCGGGGGGAACACTGAAGCTTTCTTT. As protein: CASSRGGNTEAFF.

V usage is TRBV28 and J usage is TRBJ2-7, with D perhaps TRBD1 (6 bases). CDR3 length: 15 amino acids. Per germline, CDR1 MDHEN and CDR2 SYDVKM. Deletions cut 1 base from V and 3 bases from J, with 13 bases between. The chain's CDR3 is CASSLSSTGFYEQYV. CDR3 in DNA: TGTGCCAGCAGTTTATCCTCGACAGGCTTCTACGAGCAGTACGTC.

This rearrangement joins TRBV19 to TRBJ2-1; D possibly corresponds to TRBD2 (6 bases). V was shortened by 7 bases and J by 4 bases, with 20 bases between the two germline ends. Germline CDR1 LNHDA, CDR2 SQIVND (reference sequence). The CDR3 has 16 residues. This chain's CDR3 is CASTIEPGDFYNEQFF. The DNA for the CDR3 is TGTGCCAGTACCATAGAGCCGGGGGACTTTTACAATGAGCAGTTCTTC. Supplemented by reference TRBV19 and TRBJ2-1, the full variable domain reads DGGITQSPKYLFRKEGQNVTLSCEQNLNHDAMYWYRQDPGQGLRLIYYSQIVNDFQKGDIAEGYSVSREKKESFPLTVTSAQKNPTAFYLCASTIEPGDFYNEQFFGPGTRLTVL.

The chain couples TRBV7-9 to TRBJ2-5, with 7 bases fitting TRBD1. J lost 9 bases, V lost 3 bases, and 4 bases had no gene match. The CDR3 loop spans 12 amino acids. The germline CDR1 and CDR2 sequences are SEHNR and FQNEAQ (reference sequence). The CDR3 DNA reads TGTGCCAGCAGCTTTGACAGGGTAGCCCAGTACTTC. Protein product: CASSFDRVAQYF. The complete variable domain, with remaining parts taken from reference TRBV7-9 and TRBJ2-5, reads DTGVSQNPRHKITKRGQNVTFRCDPISEHNRLYWYRQTLGQGPEFLTYFQNEAQLEKSRLLSDRFSAERPKGSFSTLEIQRTEQGDSAMYLCASSFDRVAQYFGPGTRLLVL.

The CDR3 nucleotides are TGTGCCAGCAGTCTAGACCCCGGGACAGCCTACGAGCAGTACGTC. Amino acids: CASSLDPGTAYEQYV. V is TRBV5-5 and J is TRBJ2-7; 7 bases match TRBD1. The ends lost 5 bases at V and 2 bases at J; junction bases unmatched: 10. Germline CDR1 SGHKS, CDR2 YYEKEE (reference sequence). The CDR3 extends over 15 amino acids.

The CDR3 DNA reads as TGTGCCAGCAGTGAGCAGGGGGCGGAGACCCAGTACTTC. Its protein product is CASSEQGAETQYF. The chain couples TRBV6-5 to TRBJ2-5; 8 bases fit TRBD1. V shed 5 bases and J 5 bases; nucleotides not matched to a gene: 4. This CDR3 region has 13 residues. CDR1 MNHEY and CDR2 SVGAGI come from the germline V gene.

V and J are TRBV4-2 and TRBJ2-5; 10 bases are a match to TRBD2. V shed 0 bases and J 9 bases; nucleotides not matched to a gene: 10. The germline V gene has CDR1 LGHNA and CDR2 YNFKEQ. The CDR3 sequence is 16 residues long. As DNA, the CDR3 is TGTGCCAGCAGCCAAGACACTAGCGGGGCCGTTCAGGCCCAGTACTTC. This sequence encodes CASSQDTSGAVQAQYF.

The chain has TRBV11-3 and TRBJ2-2, with TRBD1 identical over 11 bases. Trimming took 4 bases from V and 6 from J; bases not matched to a gene: 4. CDR1 and CDR2 (germline): SGHNT, YENEEA. This CDR3 is 15 amino acids long. DNA of the CDR3: TGTGCCAGCAGCTCCGGACAGGGGGCTCCCGGGGAGCTGTTTTTT. The encoded protein is CASSSGQGAPGELFF.

The chain employs TRBV7-8 and TRBJ1-5, with TRBD1 identical over 7 bases. This CDR3 spans 15 amino acids. CDR1 SGHVS and CDR2 FQNEAQ come from the germline V gene. V gave up 1 base and J gave up 2 bases; unmatched junction bases: 2. For the CDR3, the DNA is TGTGCCAGCAGCTTAGACAGGGGAGGCAATCAGCCCCAGCATTTT. Its protein product is CASSLDRGGNQPQHF.

The CDR3 sequence: CASSLTAGGTEAFF. The CDR3 bases are TGTGCCAGCAGCTTAACGGCGGGGGGGACTGAAGCTTTCTTT. V usage is TRBV7-3 and J usage is TRBJ1-1; TRBD1 is a possible D gene (5 bases). The CDR3 is 14 residues long. The germline CDR1 and CDR2 sequences are SGHTA and FQGTGA. Trimming shortened V by 0 bases and J by 5 bases, and 10 bases separated the two germline ends.

V is TRBV6-5 and J is TRBJ1-2; 7 positions match TRBD1. Per the germline V gene, CDR1 is MNHEY and CDR2 is SVGAGI. This CDR3 spans 13 amino acids. V shed 5 bases and J 8 bases; nucleotides not matched to a gene: 8. As DNA, the CDR3 is TGTGCCAGCAGTACAGGGGAACTCAAGGGCTACACCTTC. Its translation: CASSTGELKGYTF.

The chain combines TRBV6-6 with TRBJ1-3; 9 nucleotides match TRBD1. This CDR3 has 16 residues. Germline V gene lookup returns CDR1 MNHNY and CDR2 SVGAGI (reference sequence). With V trimmed by 4 bases and J by 4 bases, 8 bases remained unmatched. The CDR3 protein is CASSLQGASTGNTIYF. CDR3 bases: TGTGCCAGCAGTTTACAGGGGGCATCGACCGGAAACACCATATATTTT.

The rearrangement joins TRBV19 to TRBJ1-2, with 9 nucleotides matching TRBD1. This CDR3 contains 17 residues. The V and J ends lost 2 bases and 0 bases, in that order; junction bases with no gene match: 7. CDR1 and CDR2 (germline): LNHDA, SQIVND (reference sequence). This chain's CDR3 is CASSILPGQGSNYGYTF. In DNA form, the CDR3 reads TGTGCCAGTAGTATATTACCGGGACAGGGCTCTAACTATGGCTACACCTTC.

Of note for this clone: Other nucleotide sequences in the sample specify the same CDR3. This sequence joins TRBV5-4 and TRBJ2-3, with D tentatively TRBD2 (5 bases). CDR1 is SGHNT, CDR2 YYREEE, per germline (reference sequence). The ends were cut back, 1 base at V and 4 bases at J, with 13 bases in the middle. The CDR3 spans 15 residues. The CDR3 DNA follows: TGTGCCAGCAGCTTGTTTTTTCGGGAACCAGATACGCAGTATTTT. Encoded protein: CASSLFFREPDTQYF.

The J gene is TRBJ2-1, the V gene TRBV4-3; D remains ambiguous. The CDR3 is 14 residues long. Germline CDR1 is LGHNA and CDR2 is YSLEER. Trimming removed 0 bases from V and 4 bases from J, with 7 bases in between. DNA for the CDR3: TGCGCCAGCAGCCAAGATATCTATTACAATGAGCAGTTCTTC. Protein sequence: CASSQDIYYNEQFF.

The chain employs TRBV28 and TRBJ1-5; D remains unclear. The V gene lost 1 base and the J gene lost 0 bases, with 7 bases spanning the gap. The CDR3 is made up of 15 amino acids. CDR1 is MDHEN, CDR2 SYDVKM, per germline. As DNA, the CDR3 is TGTGCCAGCAGTTTATACAGCTATAGCAATCAGCCCCAGCATTTT. Protein sequence: CASSLYSYSNQPQHF.

The CDR3 reads CASSLVGTHTQYF. The CDR3 DNA follows: TGTGCCAGCAGCTTAGTTGGGACTCATACGCAGTATTTT. The J gene is TRBJ2-3, the V gene TRBV7-8, with TRBD2 as a possible D gene (6 bases). The V and J ends lost 1 base and 7 bases respectively, with 9 bases between them. Germline CDR1 reads SGHVS; CDR2 reads FQNEAQ. There are 13 residues in the CDR3. The whole variable domain, filled in from reference TRBV7-8 and TRBJ2-3, reads GAGVSQSPRYKVAKRGQDVALRCDPISGHVSLFWYQQALGQGPEFLTYFQNEAQLDKSGLPSDRFFAERPEGSVSTLKIQRTQQEDSAVYLCASSLVGTHTQYFGPGTRLTVL.

The gene calls are TRBV28 and TRBJ1-5, with 7 bases that match TRBD1. The CDR3 length is 16 residues. Trimming took 4 bases from V and 4 from J; bases not matched to a gene: 10. Germline-derived CDR1 and CDR2 are MDHEN and SYDVKM. The CDR3 nucleotides are TGTGCCAGCAGTTCCGGGACAGCCCGGGGAAATCAGCCCCAGCATTTT. This codes for CASSSGTARGNQPQHF.

The V and J genes are TRBV11-2 and TRBJ2-2, with 7 bases fitting TRBD1. Trimming cost V 6 bases and J 4 bases; bases outside gene matches: 8. There are 15 residues in the CDR3. Germline V gene lookup returns CDR1 SGHAT and CDR2 FQNNGV. In DNA form, the CDR3 reads TGTGCCAGCAGAAAAATCAGGGGGAGCACCGGGGAGCTGTTTTTT. Amino acids: CASRKIRGSTGELFF.

The genes are TRBV6-5 and TRBJ2-5, with D maybe TRBD2 (6 bases). The J call may be faulty, since TRBJ2-7 better matches the DNA end. This CDR3 comprises 15 residues. Germline V gene lookup returns CDR1 MNHEY and CDR2 SVGAGI. The CDR3 DNA is TGTGCCAGCAGTTACTCACGGAGGGGAAGCTACGAGCAGTACTTC. Translating it yields CASSYSRRGSYEQYF.

The J gene is TRBJ1-3, the V gene TRBV7-2; tentatively, D is TRBD1 (6 bases). V lost 3 bases, J lost 2 bases, and 14 bases lay in between. From germline, CDR1 is SGHTA and CDR2 FQGNSA. The CDR3 runs to 16 residues. Here the CDR3 DNA reads TGTGCCAGCAGCTTTGCCATCCGGGACACTGGAAACACCATATATTTT. Translating it yields CASSFAIRDTGNTIYF.

V is TRBV11-2 and J is TRBJ2-2, with 8 positions matching TRBD2. The CDR3 spans 11 residues. Germline CDR1 SGHAT, CDR2 FQNNGV. J was trimmed by 15 bases and V by 3 bases; bases with no gene match: 3. Here the CDR3 reads CASSFRGGVFF. The CDR3 coding sequence is TGTGCCAGCAGCTTTCGGGGGGGAGTGTTTTTT.

This sequence joins TRBV6-5 and TRBJ1-5, with D maybe TRBD1 (6 bases). From germline, CDR1 is MNHEY and CDR2 SVGAGI. The CDR3 runs 15 residues. V was trimmed by 4 bases and J by 1 base, leaving 11 bases between them. The CDR3 region has the DNA TGTGCCAGCAGTTCTACAGGGCTCAGCAATCAGCCCCAGCATTTT. Residues: CASSSTGLSNQPQHF.

In DNA, the CDR3 is TGTGCCAGCTCACAGACTATGACAGGGGACGGTGGCTACACCTTC. It yields the protein CASSQTMTGDGGYTF. The rearrangement links TRBV18 to TRBJ1-2; TRBD1 agrees at 8 bases. J lost 7 bases, V lost 4 bases, and 11 bases had no gene match. The CDR3 sequence is 15 residues long. Germline V gene lookup returns CDR1 KGHSH and CDR2 LQKENI.

CDR3 nucleotides: TGTGCCAGCAGCCAAGACGCGGGAATCAACACCGGGGAGCTGTTTTTT. Its translation: CASSQDAGINTGELFF. The rearrangement joins TRBV14 to TRBJ2-2; D may be TRBD2 (6 bases). The ends were cut back, 0 bases at V and 2 bases at J, with 10 bases in the middle. The germline gives CDR1 SGHDN, CDR2 FVKESK. This CDR3 is built from 16 residues.